This T cell receptor beta chain was observed in a study of T-cell reconstitution after alpha-beta-depleted transplantation in children. The CDR3 length is 16 residues. Trimming removed 1 base at V and 7 bases at J, with 19 bases between. There are many counts of this clonotype. TCRbeta library construction was performed incorporating unique molecular identifiers. TCRdb re-called the PCR reads through MiXCR, storing one row per CDR3 protein. The data hold about 92,000 distinct CDR3 sequences, with approximately 12% observed a single time. The chain uses TRBV12-3 or TRBV12-4 and TRBJ2-5; no clear D. The sequencing used PBMCs from the stem cell graft donor, collected from the stem cell graft. This clonotype was sampled from a human donor who donated a stem cell graft to a child with inherited bone marrow failure. Here the CDR3 reads CASSLVPSDTRVTQYF. For the CDR3, the DNA is TGTGCCAGCAGTTTAGTCCCCTCGGATACCAGAGTGACCCAGTACTTC.